The clone carrying this TCR beta chain was detected only a few times. These data come from a study of T-cell memory formation after mild COVID-19. The V gene's germline CDR1 is SSHAT and CDR2 FNYEAQ (reference sequence). The CDR3 has 21 residues. The trim removed 1 base at V and 0 bases at J, leaving 11 bases unmatched. TCRdb processed the 5' RACE reads anew with MiXCR; each CDR3 protein has one entry. This sample carries fewer than 400,000 distinct CDR3 sequences, under 15% of them seen once, and the ten largest clones take 20% to 25%. This sequence originates from a man younger than 30 who had mild COVID-19 (a few samples of this study predate the infection). Cell type and time point are not known. The sample was PBMCs or a T cell subset sorted from them (not recorded which). The chain employs TRBV7-7 and TRBJ2-2, with TRBD2 matching 13 bases. CDR3 DNA sequence: TGTGCCAGCAGCTTAGTTTCACGACTAGCGGGGGGACGAACGAACACCGGGGAGCTGTTTTTT. This codes for CASSLVSRLAGGRTNTGELFF. Supplemented by reference TRBV7-7 and TRBJ2-2, the full variable domain reads GAGVSQSPRYKVTKRGQDVTLRCDPISSHATLYWYQQALGQGPEFLTYFNYEAQPDKSGLPSDRFSAERPEGSISTLTIQRTEQRDSAMYRCASSLVSRLAGGRTNTGELFFGEGSRLTVL.